What follows is one T cell receptor (beta chain) and its context. The data are from a study of blood T cell repertoires in COVID-19. Membership in each cohort depended on participant-reported clinical history. Trimming shortened V by 2 bases and J by 8 bases, and 22 bases separated the two germline ends. CDR3 length: 17 amino acids. The germline V gene encodes CDR1 MDHEN and CDR2 SYDVKM. The table came from immunoSEQ multiplex PCR; TCRdb's copy has only in-frame clones and leaves some out. The sample gives 95,000 to 150,000 clones, 84% of which show up once; roughly 3.5% is in the top ten. The chain carries TRBV28 and TRBJ2-1; the D gene is possibly TRBD2 (5 bases). The receptor was derived from a woman younger than 45 who had recovered from COVID-19. The sequenced sample was PBMCs or T cells enriched from blood (not recorded which). In DNA, the CDR3 is TGTGCCAGCAGTTTAATCGTGGTAGGACCGCCGAGGGATGAGCAGTTCTTC. This sequence encodes CASSLIVVGPPRDEQFF.